A single sample gave rise to the 20 T cell receptor beta chains below, sequenced in a study of blood T cell repertoires in COVID-19 (dated by TCRdb to 2020 to 2022). Library creation used the immunoSEQ multiplex PCR assay. The immuneACCESS repertoire file appears here via TCRdb, limited to in-frame rearrangements. These files lack a portion of the clones; in checked studies, under half of the deficit traces to unresolved V genes, and the cause of the others is not known. The sample has about 130,000 clones on record, roughly four fifths of them singletons. Around 15% of the sample is in the top ten clones. Sample: peripheral blood. The origin of the receptors is a woman between 45 and 60 years old with acute or convalescent COVID-19.

The CDR3 region has the DNA TGTGCCAGCAGTGACACAGGGACCCCCACGGCTGAAGCTTTCTTT. Amino acids: CASSDTGTPTAEAFF. The genes are TRBV2 and TRBJ1-1, with D possibly being TRBD1 (6 bases). V was cut by 3 bases and J by 6 bases, with 17 bases left in between. The CDR3 has 15 amino acids. CDR1 and CDR2 from the germline V gene are SNHLY and FYNNEI. Filled out from reference TRBV2 and TRBJ1-1, the complete variable domain reads EPEVTQTPSHQVTQMGQEVILRCVPISNHLYFYWYRQILGQKVEFLVSFYNNEISEKSEIFDDQFSVERPDGSNFTLKIRSTKLEDSAMYFCASSDTGTPTAEAFFGQGTRLTVV.

In regard to this clone: The same CDR3 also results from other DNA sequences found in this sample. This chain links TRBV12-5 with TRBJ2-1; the D gene is possibly TRBD1 (6 bases). The V gene lost 5 bases and the J gene lost 0 bases, with 11 bases spanning the gap. CDR1 and CDR2 from the germline V gene are LGHNT and FRNRAP. The CDR3 spans 15 residues. The DNA for the CDR3 is TGTGCTAGTGGTCTGGGACAAAGCTCCTACAATGAGCAGTTCTTC. Its translation: CASGLGQSSYNEQFF.

This sequence joins TRBV7-2 and TRBJ1-2, with TRBD1 as a possible D gene (6 bases). The germline CDR1 and CDR2 sequences are SGHTA and FQGNSA. V shed 5 bases and J shed 5 bases, with 18 bases lying between them. The CDR3 runs to 15 residues. CDR3 in amino acids: CASSQDSQLSYGYTF. CDR3 nucleotide sequence: TGTGCCAGCAGCCAGGACAGTCAGTTATCTTATGGCTACACCTTC.

The chain joins TRBV6-4 to TRBJ2-3; 10 bases fit TRBD1. The CDR3 runs 18 residues. After removal of 2 bases from V and 2 bases from J, the junction contained 10 bases not matched to a gene. Germline-derived CDR1 and CDR2 are MRHNA and SNTAGT. The CDR3 loop is CASSDRHVGTGATDTQYF. For the CDR3, the DNA is TGTGCCAGCAGTGACCGTCACGTTGGGACAGGGGCCACAGATACGCAGTATTTT.

This clone was picked up a small number of times. V usage is TRBV3-1 (or the pseudogene TRBV3-2) and J usage is TRBJ1-1; 7 bases match TRBD1. The CDR3 runs to 15 residues. Looked up from germline, CDR1 is LGHDT and CDR2 is YNNKEL (reference sequence). With 3 bases clipped from V and 7 bases from J, the junction kept 11 bases outside the gene matches. The CDR3: CASSQTLGTASEAFF. The DNA for the CDR3 is TGTGCCAGCAGCCAGACGTTAGGGACAGCCAGTGAAGCTTTCTTT.

The table lists this clone with many counts. The chain recombines TRBV27 with TRBJ1-5; no reliable D call. CDR3 length: 14 amino acids. Germline CDR1 is MNHEY and CDR2 is SMNVEV (reference sequence). V was trimmed by 3 bases and J by 3 bases, leaving 9 bases between them. DNA for the CDR3: TGTGCCAGCAGTTTCGAGGGTTACAATCAGCCCCAGCATTTT. This gives the protein CASSFEGYNQPQHF.

The chain employs TRBV6-5 and TRBJ2-3; 8 bases align to TRBD1. From germline, CDR1 is MNHEY and CDR2 SVGAGI. V shed 2 bases, J shed 3 bases, and the junction held 4 bases outside the gene matches. The CDR3 runs 15 residues. The CDR3 here is CASSYQGQETDTQYF. CDR3 bases: TGTGCCAGCAGTTACCAGGGACAGGAGACAGATACGCAGTATTTT.

The genes are TRBV5-4 and TRBJ2-1, with 7 positions matching TRBD1. The CDR3 length is 15 residues. With V trimmed by 3 bases and J by 7 bases, 10 bases remained unmatched. Germline V gives CDR1 SGHNT, CDR2 YYREEE (reference sequence). The CDR3 bases are TGTGCCAGCAGCTGGAAAAAGGGGGCACAAAATGAGCAGTTCTTC. Its protein product is CASSWKKGAQNEQFF. The full variable domain, with the rest looked up from reference TRBV5-4 and TRBJ2-1, is ETGVTQSPTHLIKTRGQQVTLRCSSQSGHNTVSWYQQALGQGPQFIFQYYREEENGRGNFPPRFSGLQFPNYSSELNVNALELDDSALYLCASSWKKGAQNEQFFGPGTRLTVL.

The table lists this clone with a count of one. The V call is TRBV4-1, the J call TRBJ1-5; 7 bases line up with TRBD1. Per germline, CDR1 MGHRA and CDR2 YSYEKL. With 4 bases clipped from V and 7 bases from J, the junction kept 10 bases outside the gene matches. This CDR3 spans 15 amino acids. DNA for the CDR3: TGCGCCAGCAGCCGAGGAGAGGGGGCCGGGCAGCCCCAGCATTTT. It codes for CASSRGEGAGQPQHF.

The sample holds one count of this clone. The rearrangement uses TRBV9 and TRBJ2-3, with 9 bases matching TRBD2. The CDR3 spans 19 residues. The junction had 12 bases not matched to a gene; V was cut back by 0 bases and J by 1 base. The germline CDR1 and CDR2 sequences are SGDLS and YYNGEE. CDR3 region: CASSVGGGLGLAGTDTQYF. CDR3 sequence (DNA): TGTGCCAGCAGCGTAGGCGGGGGATTGGGACTAGCAGGCACAGATACGCAGTATTTT. Full variable domain (missing parts from reference TRBV9 and TRBJ2-3): DSGVTQTPKHLITATGQRVTLRCSPRSGDLSVYWYQQSLDQGLQFLIQYYNGEERAKGNILERFSAQQFPDLHSELNLSSLELGDSALYFCASSVGGGLGLAGTDTQYFGPGTRLTVL.

CDR3 loop: CASSSPPRGGRGEQFF. The CDR3 nucleotides read TGTGCCAGCAGTTCCCCCCCACGGGGGGGCCGCGGTGAGCAGTTCTTC. The chain is built from TRBV28 and TRBJ2-1; 8 bases map to TRBD2. The CDR3 length is 16 residues. Unmatched junction bases numbered 14, after V lost 4 bases and J lost 9 bases. Per germline, CDR1 MDHEN and CDR2 SYDVKM.

The chain has TRBV5-6 and TRBJ1-3; D is uncertain. Germline assignment: CDR1 SGHDT and CDR2 YYEEEE. The CDR3 is 14 amino acids. V lost 0 bases to trimming and J lost 0 bases, with 4 bases between them. CDR3 nucleotide sequence: TGTGCCAGCAGCTTGGCCAGCTCTGGAAACACCATATATTTT. This gives the protein CASSLASSGNTIYF.

This clone has a handful of counts. The V call is TRBV7-3, the J call TRBJ2-5; 9 nucleotides agree with TRBD1. Unmatched junction bases numbered 2, after V lost 5 bases and J lost 4 bases. Germline loops: CDR1 SGHTA, CDR2 FQGTGA. This CDR3 contains 13 residues. Here the CDR3 reads CASSPTGGETQYF. CDR3 nucleotides: TGTGCCAGCAGCCCGACAGGGGGAGAGACCCAGTACTTC.

Only a few counts were recorded for this clone. The chain employs TRBV14 and TRBJ2-3, with D perhaps matching TRBD2 (7 bases). The CDR3 loop spans 15 amino acids. Trimming pared 4 bases from V and 0 bases from J, leaving 11 bases between. CDR1 and CDR2 from the germline V gene are SGHDN and FVKESK. CDR3 sequence (DNA): TGTGCCAGCAGCCCGCGGGGGCTTAGCACAGATACGCAGTATTTT. Amino acid sequence: CASSPRGLSTDTQYF.

The chain links TRBV27 to TRBJ1-3, with a weak D call TRBD1 (5 bases). The V and J ends lost 0 bases and 0 bases respectively, with 9 bases between them. This CDR3 region has 16 residues. Per germline, CDR1 MNHEY and CDR2 SMNVEV (reference sequence). The CDR3 loop reads CASSLSDRHSGNTIYF. The CDR3 DNA follows: TGTGCCAGCAGTTTATCAGACAGACACTCTGGAAACACCATATATTTT.

The rearrangement uses TRBV28 and TRBJ2-6, with D perhaps TRBD1 (5 bases). The germline CDR1 and CDR2 sequences are MDHEN and SYDVKM. The length of the CDR3 is 17 residues. Trimming left V 2 bases short and J 0 bases short, with 11 bases between. CDR3 sequence (DNA): TGTGCCAGCAGTTTACGCTACAGGAACTCTGGGGCCAACGTCCTGACTTTC. Its protein product is CASSLRYRNSGANVLTF.

Concerning this clone itself: The identical CDR3 is also encoded by other nucleotide sequences in the sample. J is TRBJ1-2 and V is TRBV7-9; TRBD1 matches 7 bases. After removal of 5 bases from V and 2 bases from J, the junction contained 5 bases not matched to a gene. Per the germline V gene, CDR1 is SEHNR and CDR2 is FQNEAQ (reference sequence). The CDR3 contains 14 residues. CDR3: CASSPTGANYGYTF. The CDR3 region has the DNA TGTGCCAGCAGCCCCACAGGGGCGAACTATGGCTACACCTTC. Combining the CDR3 with reference TRBV7-9 and TRBJ1-2 gives the whole variable domain DTGVSQNPRHKITKRGQNVTFRCDPISEHNRLYWYRQTLGQGPEFLTYFQNEAQLEKSRLLSDRFSAERPKGSFSTLEIQRTEQGDSAMYLCASSPTGANYGYTFGSGTRLTVV.

This clone was counted only a few times. The chain combines TRBV30 with TRBJ1-1, with TRBD1 identical over 7 bases. The V gene end was trimmed by 2 bases and the J gene end by 0 bases; junction bases not matched to a gene: 6. Germline V CDR1 and CDR2: GTSNPN, SVGIG (reference sequence). This CDR3 is built from 15 residues. CDR3 coding DNA: TGTGCCTGGAGTTCGCCGACAGGGTTGAACACTGAAGCTTTCTTT. This encodes CAWSSPTGLNTEAFF.

This chain connects TRBV12-5 to TRBJ1-5; the D is unclear. Trimming removed 6 bases at V and 5 bases at J, with 8 bases between. Germline assignment: CDR1 LGHNT and CDR2 FRNRAP. The CDR3 contains 12 residues. The CDR3 bases are TGTGCTAGTGGCGAGAGGGATCAGCCCCAGCATTTT. It yields the protein CASGERDQPQHF.

This chain connects TRBV19 to TRBJ2-7; TRBD1 matches 7 bases. The CDR3 length is 14 residues. The V segment lost 5 bases and the J segment 4 bases; nucleotides outside the gene matches: 8. The germline V gene has CDR1 LNHDA and CDR2 SQIVND (reference sequence). The CDR3 loop is CASSPQTGLYEQYF. In DNA, the CDR3 is TGTGCCAGTAGTCCGCAGACAGGGTTGTACGAGCAGTACTTC. The whole variable domain, filled in from reference TRBV19 and TRBJ2-7, reads DGGITQSPKYLFRKEGQNVTLSCEQNLNHDAMYWYRQDPGQGLRLIYYSQIVNDFQKGDIAEGYSVSREKKESFPLTVTSAQKNPTAFYLCASSPQTGLYEQYFGPGTRLTVT.